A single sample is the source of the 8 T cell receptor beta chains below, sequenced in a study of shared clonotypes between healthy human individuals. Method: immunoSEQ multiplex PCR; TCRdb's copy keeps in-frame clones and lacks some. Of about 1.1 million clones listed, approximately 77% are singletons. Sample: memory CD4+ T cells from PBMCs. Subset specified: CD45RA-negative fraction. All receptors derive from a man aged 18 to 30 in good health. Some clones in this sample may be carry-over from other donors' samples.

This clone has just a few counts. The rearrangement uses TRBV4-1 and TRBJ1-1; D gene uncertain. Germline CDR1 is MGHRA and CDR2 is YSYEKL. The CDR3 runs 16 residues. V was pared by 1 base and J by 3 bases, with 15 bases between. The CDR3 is CASSQVAAYEDTEAFF. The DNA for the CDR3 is TGCGCCAGCAGCCAAGTGGCAGCTTATGAGGACACTGAAGCTTTCTTT.

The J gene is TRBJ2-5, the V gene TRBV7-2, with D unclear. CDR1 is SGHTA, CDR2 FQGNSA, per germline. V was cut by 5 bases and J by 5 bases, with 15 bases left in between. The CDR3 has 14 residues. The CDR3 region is CASSPTSARETQYF. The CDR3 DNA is TGTGCCAGCAGCCCGACCTCCGCCCGGGAGACCCAGTACTTC. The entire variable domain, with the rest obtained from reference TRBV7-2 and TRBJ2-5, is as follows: GAGVSQSPSNKVTEKGKDVELRCDPISGHTALYWYRQSLGQGLEFLIYFQGNSAPDKSGLPSDRFSAERTGGSVSTLTIQRTQQEDSAVYLCASSPTSARETQYFGPGTRLLVL.

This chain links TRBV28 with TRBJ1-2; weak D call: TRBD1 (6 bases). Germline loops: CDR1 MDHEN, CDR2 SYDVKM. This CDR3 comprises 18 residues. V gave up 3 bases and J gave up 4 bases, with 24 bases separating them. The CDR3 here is CASSFPTGGGFGSYGYTF. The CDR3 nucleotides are TGTGCCAGCAGTTTTCCCACCGGGGGCGGTTTCGGTTCCTATGGCTACACCTTC.

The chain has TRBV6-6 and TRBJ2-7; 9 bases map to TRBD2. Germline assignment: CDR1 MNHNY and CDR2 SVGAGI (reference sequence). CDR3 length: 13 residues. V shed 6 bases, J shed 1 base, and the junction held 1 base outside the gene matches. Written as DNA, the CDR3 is TGTGCCAGCAGGCGGGAGGGGTCCTACGAGCAGTACTTC. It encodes CASRREGSYEQYF.

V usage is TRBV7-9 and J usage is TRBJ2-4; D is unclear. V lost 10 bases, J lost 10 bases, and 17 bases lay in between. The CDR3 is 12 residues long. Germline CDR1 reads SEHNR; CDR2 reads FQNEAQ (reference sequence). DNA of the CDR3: TGTGCCAACCAATCAGGCTGGCTTATTCAGTACTTC. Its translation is CANQSGWLIQYF.

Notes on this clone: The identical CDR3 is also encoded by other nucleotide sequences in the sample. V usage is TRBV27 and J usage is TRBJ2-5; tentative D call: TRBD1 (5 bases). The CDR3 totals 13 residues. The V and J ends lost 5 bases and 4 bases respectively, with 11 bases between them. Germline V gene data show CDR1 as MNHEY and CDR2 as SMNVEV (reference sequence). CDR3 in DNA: TGTGCCAGCAGTCTCCTGGGGCTAGAGACCCAGTACTTC. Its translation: CASSLLGLETQYF.

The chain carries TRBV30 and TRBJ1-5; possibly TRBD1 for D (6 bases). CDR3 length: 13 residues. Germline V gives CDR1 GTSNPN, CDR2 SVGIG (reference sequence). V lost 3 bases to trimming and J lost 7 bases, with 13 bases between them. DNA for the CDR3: TGTGCCTGGAGCCGGCAGAGGGGGCAGCCCCAGCATTTT. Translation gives CAWSRQRGQPQHF.

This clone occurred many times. The CDR3 nucleotides are TGTGCCAGCTCACCGAGCCTGCCAGCTTTCTTT. This codes for CASSPSLPAFF. This chain links TRBV18 with TRBJ1-1; no reliable D call. CDR3 length: 11 amino acids. V lost 3 bases, J lost 10 bases, and 9 bases lay in between. The germline V gene has CDR1 KGHSH and CDR2 LQKENI.